These 26 T cell receptor beta chains came from one sample sequenced in a study of T cells in localized non-small cell lung cancer. Profiling relied on immunoSEQ multiplex PCR, and the TCRdb table lists in-frame clones only, not all of them. This table has fewer than 2,000 clones, approximately 15% appearing once. The starting material was normal lung tissue next to the tumor, obtained before any cancer treatment. These receptors all stem from a man aged 35-69 years with stage II squamous cell lung carcinoma.

The gene calls are TRBV11-3 and TRBJ2-3; no reliable D call. CDR1 SGHNT and CDR2 YENEEA come from the germline V gene. CDR3 length: 15 amino acids. The V end was cut by 5 bases, the J end by 2 bases, with 14 bases between. CDR3 sequence reads: CASSPSSRSTDTQYF. The CDR3 DNA reads as TGTGCCAGCAGCCCATCCTCGCGTTCCACAGATACGCAGTATTTT. The variable domain in full, completed from reference TRBV11-3 and TRBJ2-3, reads EAGVVQSPRYKIIEKKQPVAFWCNPISGHNTLYWYLQNLGQGPELLIRYENEEAVDDSQLPKDRFSAERLKGVDSTLKIQPAELGDSAVYLCASSPSSRSTDTQYFGPGTRLTVL.

This clone was observed a handful of times. The chain combines TRBV30 with TRBJ1-1; weak D call: TRBD1 (5 bases). Trimming shortened V by 5 bases and J by 1 base, and 11 bases separated the two germline ends. Germline V lookup: CDR1 GTSNPN, CDR2 SVGIG (reference sequence). The CDR3 contains 13 residues. CDR3 coding DNA: TGTGCCTGGGACGACAGACCGAACACTGAAGCTTTCTTT. It is translated as CAWDDRPNTEAFF.

DNA for the CDR3: TGTGCCTGGAGTGGAGTGACAGTGAACACTGAAGCTTTCTTT. Protein: CAWSGVTVNTEAFF. This sequence joins TRBV30 and TRBJ1-1, with D perhaps matching TRBD1 (5 bases). The CDR3 is 14 amino acids. Per germline, CDR1 GTSNPN and CDR2 SVGIG (reference sequence). Trimming removed 1 base from V and 0 bases from J, with 9 bases in between.

The V and J genes are TRBV18 and TRBJ1-1; 7 bases align to TRBD1. Germline V gene data show CDR1 as KGHSH and CDR2 as LQKENI. This CDR3 contains 15 residues. J was trimmed by 4 bases and V by 1 base; bases with no gene match: 6. CDR3 sequence (DNA): TGTGCCAGCTCACCACGAAACAGGGGAGTCACTGAAGCTTTCTTT. Its translation: CASSPRNRGVTEAFF.

This clone has more than one count but fewer than ten. The genes are TRBV19 and TRBJ2-7; a possible D gene is TRBD2 (7 bases). The germline V gene has CDR1 LNHDA and CDR2 SQIVND (reference sequence). There are 14 residues in the CDR3. This CDR3 is CPRVEGGGPYEQYF. Here the CDR3 DNA reads TGTCCCCGAGTGGAGGGCGGGGGCCCCTACGAGCAGTACTTC. The full variable domain, completed using reference TRBV19 and TRBJ2-7, is DGGITQSPKYLFRKEGQNVTLSCEQNLNHDAMYWYRQDPGQGLRLIYYSQIVNDFQKGDIAEGYSVSREKKESFPLTVTSAQKNPTAFYLCPRVEGGGPYEQYFGPGTRLTVT.

This clone is labeled medium-sized. The rearrangement links TRBV9 to TRBJ1-2; TRBD1 matches at 7 bases. The V gene's germline CDR1 is SGDLS and CDR2 YYNGEE. V was pared by 5 bases and J by 4 bases, with 11 bases of the junction left unmatched. The CDR3 is 15 residues long. CDR3 bases: TGTGCCAGCAGTTACACAGGGGAGGCAACCTATGGCTACACCTTC. Translation: CASSYTGEATYGYTF.

This clone was detected a few times. V is TRBV11-3 and J is TRBJ2-7; D ambiguous. Germline V gene lookup returns CDR1 SGHNT and CDR2 YENEEA. CDR3 length: 15 residues. Deletions cut 4 bases from V and 1 base from J, with 14 bases between. The CDR3 DNA reads as TGTGCCAGCAGCTATCAACCAGGAAGGTCCTACGAGCAGTACTTC. As protein: CASSYQPGRSYEQYF.

This clone is hyperexpanded by share. This sequence joins TRBV19 and TRBJ2-7; the D gene is possibly TRBD2 (5 bases). This CDR3 has 14 residues. Trimming left V 0 bases short and J 5 bases short, with 11 bases between. Germline V gene lookup returns CDR1 LNHDA and CDR2 SQIVND (reference sequence). The CDR3 protein is CASSIDRASNEQYF. The DNA of the CDR3 is TGTGCCAGTAGTATAGATCGGGCTAGCAACGAGCAGTACTTC.

This sequence joins TRBV19 and TRBJ1-5; 7 bases match TRBD1. CDR1 and CDR2 from the germline V gene are LNHDA and SQIVND (reference sequence). The CDR3 runs to 15 residues. V was pared by 3 bases and J by 7 bases, with 9 bases of the junction left unmatched. CDR3 loop: CASSIGAAGGQPQHF. The CDR3 coding sequence is TGTGCCAGTAGTATTGGGGCGGCAGGGGGACAGCCCCAGCATTTT.

In this sample, this clone turned up a few times. V gene TRBV28 combines with J gene TRBJ1-2; D ambiguous. CDR1 and CDR2 (germline): MDHEN, SYDVKM. The CDR3 consists of 12 residues. V was cut by 2 bases and J by 3 bases, with 4 bases left in between. The CDR3 sequence is CASSLRDYGYTF. For the CDR3, the DNA is TGTGCCAGCAGTTTAAGGGACTATGGCTACACCTTC.

This chain uses TRBV18 with TRBJ1-2, with TRBD1 matching over 8 bases. Trimming removed 3 bases from V and 8 bases from J; junction bases left unmatched: 11. The CDR3 is 15 amino acids. CDR1 and CDR2 from the germline V gene are KGHSH and LQKENI. The CDR3 DNA reads TGTGCCAGCTCACCGCCAGGGGGCTTCGGAGGGGGCTACACCTTC. Amino acid sequence: CASSPPGGFGGGYTF.

This clone is judged medium-sized. V gene TRBV7-2 combines with J gene TRBJ2-3, with a possible D match to TRBD2 (6 bases). In germline, CDR1 is SGHTA, CDR2 FQGNSA. The germline V and J ends were trimmed by 0 bases and 0 bases, with 25 bases remaining between them. CDR3 length: 21 amino acids. For the CDR3, the DNA is TGTGCCAGCAGCTTAGCGACTAGTTTTCCCGATCACGAGACTAGCACAGATACGCAGTATTTT. Translating it yields CASSLATSFPDHETSTDTQYF.

This chain links TRBV11-3 with TRBJ2-3; D not certain. Germline V CDR1 and CDR2: SGHNT, YENEEA. The CDR3 consists of 15 residues. V gave up 4 bases and J gave up 10 bases, with 21 bases separating them. CDR3 residues: CASSSSGGRIVAQYF. DNA for the CDR3: TGTGCCAGCAGCTCCTCTGGCGGAAGGATTGTTGCGCAGTATTTT.

This clone was seen only a few times. The CDR3 here is CASENPLSQETQYF. CDR3 nucleotide sequence: TGTGCCAGCGAAAACCCACTGTCCCAAGAGACCCAGTACTTC. This rearrangement joins TRBV11-3 to TRBJ2-5; D not certain. The V and J ends lost 8 bases and 1 base respectively, with 14 bases between them. Germline-derived CDR1 and CDR2 are SGHNT and YENEEA. The CDR3 runs 14 residues.

Written as DNA, the CDR3 is TGTGCCAGCACCCACCGGGACCAACCGACCACCGGGGAGCTGTTTTTT. Translation gives CASTHRDQPTTGELFF. This rearrangement joins TRBV11-3 to TRBJ2-2; tentatively, D is TRBD1 or TRBD2 (5 bases each). Trimming removed 7 bases at V and 4 bases at J, with 19 bases between. In germline, CDR1 is SGHNT, CDR2 YENEEA. This CDR3 is built from 16 residues. The whole variable domain, remainder taken from reference TRBV11-3 and TRBJ2-2, is EAGVVQSPRYKIIEKKQPVAFWCNPISGHNTLYWYLQNLGQGPELLIRYENEEAVDDSQLPKDRFSAERLKGVDSTLKIQPAELGDSAVYLCASTHRDQPTTGELFFGEGSRLTVL.

This clone was counted between two and nine times. The chain recombines TRBV6-8 with TRBJ2-6; D ambiguous. CDR3 length: 15 amino acids. Germline CDR1 is MNHGY and CDR2 is SAAAGT. Trimming stripped 2 bases from V and 0 bases from J, with 5 bases between. The CDR3 DNA sequence: TGTGCCAGCAGTTACGTCCTCTCTGGGGCCAACGTCCTGACTTTC. Residues: CASSYVLSGANVLTF.

This chain joins TRBV5-1 and TRBJ2-5; 10 positions match TRBD2. The length of the CDR3 is 15 residues. With V trimmed by 4 bases and J by 3 bases, 6 bases remained unmatched. Germline CDR1 and CDR2: SGHRS and YFSETQ. The chain's CDR3 is CASSRGTSVEETQYF. In DNA, the CDR3 is TGCGCCAGCAGCAGAGGGACTAGCGTCGAAGAGACCCAGTACTTC.

The genes are TRBV6-7 and TRBJ2-1; the D gene is possibly TRBD1 (6 bases). TRBV6-7 is an ORF, and what it does is uncertain. Trimming took 2 bases from V and 8 from J, leaving 13 bases between them. CDR3 length: 14 residues. CDR3 region: CASSYTIQGDEQFF. CDR3 DNA sequence: TGTGCCAGCAGTTACACAATACAGGGAGATGAGCAGTTCTTC.

This chain links TRBV9 with TRBJ1-4; no reliable D call. Trimming cost V 5 bases and J 6 bases, with 8 bases left between them. Germline-derived CDR1 and CDR2 are SGDLS and YYNGEE. The CDR3 is 12 residues long. The CDR3 DNA sequence: TGTGCCAGCAGTGGGGTCGATGAAAAACTGTTTTTT. This translates into CASSGVDEKLFF.

The V call is TRBV29-1, the J call TRBJ2-7; 8 bases are a match to TRBD1. The junction had 5 bases not matched to a gene; V was cut back by 1 base and J by 6 bases. The CDR3 is made up of 13 amino acids. Germline V gives CDR1 SQVTM, CDR2 ANQGSEA. DNA for the CDR3: TGCAGCGTTGAAGGACAGGGGACTCTCGAGCAGTACTTC. Amino acids: CSVEGQGTLEQYF.

Within the sample, this clone is medium-sized. The CDR3, as DNA: TGTGCCAGCAGCTTAGAAAGGGGAGGAGCGGGAGTGGGAAATGAGCAGTTCTTC. It translates to CASSLERGGAGVGNEQFF. The chain carries TRBV11-3 and TRBJ2-1; 8 nucleotides agree with TRBD2. J gave up 7 bases and V 0 bases, and 14 bases lay outside the gene matches. The CDR3 spans 18 residues. The germline V gene has CDR1 SGHNT and CDR2 YENEEA.

This clone was counted between two and nine times. This chain joins TRBV11-3 and TRBJ2-1; 7 positions match TRBD2. The V segment lost 3 bases and the J segment 9 bases; nucleotides outside the gene matches: 11. The germline gives CDR1 SGHNT, CDR2 YENEEA. The CDR3 runs 15 residues. CDR3 sequence reads: CASSLASSGRGEQFF. DNA of the CDR3: TGTGCCAGCAGCTTGGCCTCTAGCGGTCGCGGTGAGCAGTTCTTC.

The V gene is TRBV6-8, the J gene TRBJ2-6; D not resolved. V was clipped by 4 bases and J by 0 bases, with 10 bases between them. The germline CDR1 and CDR2 sequences are MNHGY and SAAAGT. The length of the CDR3 is 16 residues. CDR3 bases: TGTGCCAGCAGTTCAAGACATGACTCTGGGGCCAACGTCCTGACTTTC. Protein product: CASSSRHDSGANVLTF.

CDR3 in DNA: TGTGCCAGCAGGTTCCTGATCCGCCCGAACACCGGGGAGCTGTTTTTT. This codes for CASRFLIRPNTGELFF. The chain has TRBV28 and TRBJ2-2; D unclear. Germline lookup yields CDR1 MDHEN and CDR2 SYDVKM. The V gene lost 6 bases and the J gene lost 0 bases, with 14 bases spanning the gap. This CDR3 has 16 amino acids. The variable domain in full, completed from reference TRBV28 and TRBJ2-2, reads DVKVTQSSRYLVKRTGEKVFLECVQDMDHENMFWYRQDPGLGLRLIYFSYDVKMKEKGDIPEGYSVSREKKERFSLILESASTNQTSMYLCASRFLIRPNTGELFFGEGSRLTVL.

This chain links TRBV19 with TRBJ1-5, with 9 bases fitting TRBD1. From germline, CDR1 is LNHDA and CDR2 SQIVND (reference sequence). V lost 6 bases, J lost 9 bases, and 9 bases stayed unmatched. The CDR3 loop spans 14 amino acids. CDR3 protein: CASRRDRAPMPQHF. CDR3 coding DNA: TGTGCCAGTAGAAGGGACAGGGCCCCAATGCCCCAGCATTTT.

V gene TRBV6-8 combines with J gene TRBJ2-1; 11 bases are a match to TRBD2. J gave up 3 bases and V 5 bases, and 12 bases lay outside the gene matches. CDR3 size: 18 residues. CDR1 is MNHGY, CDR2 SAAAGT, per germline. CDR3 nucleotides: TGTGCCAGCAGTGGAGCCCTTCCCGGGACTAGCGGCTACAATGAGCAGTTCTTC. This sequence encodes CASSGALPGTSGYNEQFF.